These 27 T cell receptor beta chains share one sample of origin, sequenced in a study of monozygotic twins with cystic fibrosis. Sequencing used immunoSEQ multiplex PCR; TCRdb keeps in-frame clones, though not all of them. The table shows around 29,000 clones, with 85% occurring only once. The sequenced sample consisted of blood. These receptors were collected from a girl aged 2-10 years with cystic fibrosis.

This clone came up once. V usage is TRBV7-2 and J usage is TRBJ2-2; D is undetermined. The CDR3 has 16 residues. Germline values: CDR1 SGHTA, CDR2 FQGNSA. The V end was cut by 2 bases, the J end by 1 base, with 11 bases between. DNA for the CDR3: TGTGCCAGCAGCTTATCCGTACAGCAGAACACCGGGGAGCTGTTTTTT. It codes for CASSLSVQQNTGELFF.

The chain is built from TRBV5-6 and TRBJ1-6; perhaps TRBD1 as D (6 bases). Germline V CDR1 and CDR2: SGHDT, YYEEEE. CDR3 length: 17 amino acids. Trimming took 6 bases from V and 4 from J, leaving 20 bases between them. The CDR3 sequence: CASTFTPDSKYNSPLHF. CDR3 coding DNA: TGTGCCAGCACCTTCACTCCGGACAGTAAATATAATTCACCCCTCCACTTT.

The genes are TRBV19 and TRBJ1-3; TRBD1 aligns across 7 bases. Germline-derived CDR1 and CDR2 are LNHDA and SQIVND (reference sequence). There are 14 residues in the CDR3. V was pared by 7 bases and J by 0 bases, with 3 bases of the junction left unmatched. The CDR3 loop is CASMGTDSGNTIYF. The CDR3 bases are TGTGCCAGTATGGGGACAGACTCTGGAAACACCATATATTTT.

The chain employs TRBV10-2 and TRBJ1-5; possibly TRBD1 for D (5 bases). V lost 5 bases and J 4 bases, leaving 9 bases between the germline ends. CDR1 is WSHSY, CDR2 SAAADI, per germline. The CDR3 spans 13 residues. CDR3 DNA: TGCGCCAGCAGTAACGGGGGAAATCAGCCCCAGCATTTT. Translated, it gives CASSNGGNQPQHF.

The rearrangement uses TRBV5-1 and TRBJ2-3; 9 bases agree with TRBD2. Germline CDR1 and CDR2: SGHRS and YFSETQ. V gave up 2 bases and J gave up 6 bases; unmatched junction bases: 4. This CDR3 is built from 14 residues. In DNA, the CDR3 is TGCGCCAGCAGCTTAGCGGGAGGTTTTGATACGCAGTATTTT. Its protein is CASSLAGGFDTQYF.

The chain joins TRBV6-5 to TRBJ2-1; 11 nucleotides line up with TRBD1. The V gene end was trimmed by 6 bases and the J gene end by 4 bases; junction bases not matched to a gene: 5. The CDR3 is made up of 15 amino acids. CDR1 is MNHEY and CDR2 is SVGAGI in the germline V gene. The CDR3 bases are TGTGCCAGCAGGGGGACAGGGGGAAGTTACAATGAGCAGTTCTTC. Amino acid sequence: CASRGTGGSYNEQFF.

This clone was recorded only once. In DNA, the CDR3 is TGTGCCAGCAGGATGGGCAATCAGCCCCAGCATTTT. Amino acids: CASRMGNQPQHF. The chain employs TRBV27 and TRBJ1-5; unclear D gene. Deletions cut 6 bases from V and 2 bases from J, with 5 bases between. This CDR3 has 12 residues. The germline V gene has CDR1 MNHEY and CDR2 SMNVEV (reference sequence).

The chain has TRBV6-5 and TRBJ1-2; D gene unclear. In germline, CDR1 is MNHEY, CDR2 SVGAGI. The ends were cut back, 0 bases at V and 5 bases at J, with 7 bases in the middle. This CDR3 spans 13 amino acids. The CDR3 region has the DNA TGTGCCAGCAGTTACTCGCCGGCGTATGGCTACACCTTC. Its protein is CASSYSPAYGYTF.

The chain uses TRBV7-9 and TRBJ2-7; 7 nucleotides agree with TRBD2. This CDR3 has 14 residues. After removal of 5 bases from V and 6 bases from J, the junction contained 10 bases not matched to a gene. The germline V gene encodes CDR1 SEHNR and CDR2 FQNEAQ (reference sequence). The CDR3 sequence: CASSPGRESGEQYF. CDR3 sequence (DNA): TGTGCCAGCAGCCCAGGGCGGGAGTCGGGCGAGCAGTACTTC.

The chain uses TRBV27 and TRBJ2-7; D unclear. The CDR3 extends over 12 amino acids. The germline V gene encodes CDR1 MNHEY and CDR2 SMNVEV (reference sequence). Trimming removed 2 bases at V and 6 bases at J, with 8 bases between. CDR3 nucleotides: TGTGCCAGCAGTTTAACTCTTGGCGAGCAGTACTTC. As protein: CASSLTLGEQYF.

This chain links TRBV9 with TRBJ2-2, with 11 bases identical to TRBD1. Germline V gene sequence: CDR1 SGDLS, CDR2 YYNGEE. V gave up 7 bases and J gave up 5 bases; unmatched junction bases: 7. This CDR3 comprises 15 residues. In DNA, the CDR3 is TGTGCCAGCTCCCGGGACAGGGGGGGGACCGGGGAGCTGTTTTTT. It codes for CASSRDRGGTGELFF.

The chain uses TRBV19 and TRBJ2-7, with 7 nucleotides matching TRBD1. V shed 5 bases, J shed 2 bases, and the junction held 9 bases outside the gene matches. The CDR3 is made up of 15 amino acids. The germline V gene encodes CDR1 LNHDA and CDR2 SQIVND (reference sequence). The CDR3 DNA reads TGTGCCAGTAGTCTGATGACAGGGATGGCCTACGAGCAGTACTTC. This translates into CASSLMTGMAYEQYF.

This chain uses TRBV27 with TRBJ2-2, with D tentatively TRBD2 (5 bases). V dropped 1 base and J dropped 1 base, with 7 bases sitting between them. Germline CDR1 MNHEY, CDR2 SMNVEV (reference sequence). This CDR3 spans 15 amino acids. CDR3 amino acids: CASSLWAGNTGELFF. In DNA form, the CDR3 reads TGTGCCAGCAGTTTATGGGCGGGGAACACCGGGGAGCTGTTTTTT.

This rearrangement joins TRBV5-4 to TRBJ2-1, with D unresolved. There are 11 residues in the CDR3. The V gene lost 2 bases and the J gene lost 8 bases, with 5 bases spanning the gap. Germline V lookup: CDR1 SGHNT, CDR2 YYREEE (reference sequence). The CDR3 nucleotides read TGTGCCAGCAGCTTTGTGGATGAGCAGTTCTTC. It is translated as CASSFVDEQFF.

V and J are TRBV19 and TRBJ2-7; D gene uncertain. Germline V gene data show CDR1 as LNHDA and CDR2 as SQIVND (reference sequence). The CDR3 has 15 amino acids. Trimming removed 1 base at V and 7 bases at J, with 17 bases between. Here the CDR3 reads CASSIAVEPTGEQYF. CDR3 sequence (DNA): TGTGCCAGTAGTATAGCCGTTGAACCTACCGGGGAGCAGTACTTC.

The V gene is TRBV6-1, the J gene TRBJ2-6, with D possibly being TRBD1 (6 bases). This CDR3 spans 15 amino acids. Germline V lookup: CDR1 MNHNS, CDR2 SASEGT. V lost 1 base to trimming and J lost 2 bases, with 6 bases between them. CDR3 residues: CASSEGQAGANVLTF. In nucleotides, the CDR3 is TGTGCCAGCAGTGAAGGACAGGCTGGGGCCAACGTCCTGACTTTC.

The CDR3 DNA is TGTGCCAGCAGCCCCCAGGGGGGGACTGAAGCTTTCTTT. It codes for CASSPQGGTEAFF. The chain recombines TRBV5-4 with TRBJ1-1; 7 bases match TRBD1. This CDR3 region has 13 residues. Germline assignment: CDR1 SGHNT and CDR2 YYREEE (reference sequence). V dropped 4 bases and J dropped 5; count of bases not matched to a gene: 5. Full variable domain (outside the CDR3, taken from reference TRBV5-4 and TRBJ1-1): ETGVTQSPTHLIKTRGQQVTLRCSSQSGHNTVSWYQQALGQGPQFIFQYYREEENGRGNFPPRFSGLQFPNYSSELNVNALELDDSALYLCASSPQGGTEAFFGQGTRLTVV.

The chain is built from TRBV9 and TRBJ1-5, with D hard to call. This CDR3 contains 13 residues. Per germline, CDR1 SGDLS and CDR2 YYNGEE. Trimming removed 0 bases at V and 4 bases at J, with 5 bases between. The CDR3 DNA reads as TGTGCCAGCAGCGTAGACATAAATCAGCCCCAGCATTTT. Its translation is CASSVDINQPQHF.

V is TRBV5-6 and J is TRBJ1-3, with 7 bases identical to TRBD1. CDR1 SGHDT and CDR2 YYEEEE come from the germline V gene. This CDR3 is 18 amino acids long. The V and J ends lost 6 bases and 2 bases, in that order; junction bases with no gene match: 17. CDR3: CASTPGGRGVFAGNTIYF. DNA of the CDR3: TGTGCCAGCACCCCAGGGGGTAGGGGGGTCTTCGCTGGAAACACCATATATTTT.

V is TRBV5-1 and J is TRBJ2-6; TRBD1 aligns across 11 bases. The germline V gene encodes CDR1 SGHRS and CDR2 YFSETQ. The length of the CDR3 is 18 residues. V gave up 6 bases and J gave up 1 base; unmatched junction bases: 9. The CDR3 sequence: CASTKGTGGKSGANVLTF. CDR3 sequence (DNA): TGCGCCAGCACCAAGGGGACAGGGGGAAAGTCTGGGGCCAACGTCCTGACTTTC.

The chain has TRBV2 and TRBJ2-2; TRBD2 agrees at 14 bases. V dropped 9 bases and J dropped 5; count of bases not matched to a gene: 2. CDR3 size: 14 residues. Germline V CDR1 and CDR2: SNHLY, FYNNEI. CDR3 region: CARRLAGGTGELFF. CDR3 nucleotides: TGTGCCAGAAGACTAGCGGGAGGGACCGGGGAGCTGTTTTTT.

The chain has TRBV14 and TRBJ2-1; D unclear. This CDR3 comprises 11 residues. V was pared by 4 bases and J by 14 bases, with 12 bases between. Germline CDR1 is SGHDN and CDR2 is FVKESK. The CDR3 DNA reads TGTGCCAGCAGCCCGGGCTTTCTGAAGTTCTTC. It yields the protein CASSPGFLKFF. The complete variable domain, with remaining parts taken from reference TRBV14 and TRBJ2-1, reads EAGVTQFPSHSVIEKGQTVTLRCDPISGHDNLYWYRRVMGKEIKFLLHFVKESKQDESGMPNNRFLAERTGGTYSTLKVQPAELEDSGVYFCASSPGFLKFFGPGTRLTVL.

The chain uses TRBV27 and TRBJ1-4, with 7 bases aligning to TRBD1. The CDR3 contains 14 residues. Germline CDR1 and CDR2: MNHEY and SMNVEV (reference sequence). Trimming at V came to 6 bases and at J to 7 bases, leaving 8 bases not matched to a gene. The DNA for the CDR3 is TGTGCCAGCAGCTCGACAGGGTTCGGTGAAAAACTGTTTTTT. Protein sequence: CASSSTGFGEKLFF.

The chain employs TRBV2 and TRBJ2-3, with TRBD2 identical over 12 bases. This CDR3 has 15 residues. V dropped 9 bases and J dropped 4; count of bases not matched to a gene: 8. Germline-derived CDR1 and CDR2 are SNHLY and FYNNEI. The chain's CDR3 is CASSELAGGADTQYF. The CDR3 DNA is TGTGCCAGTTCCGAACTAGCGGGAGGCGCAGATACGCAGTATTTT.

This clone was counted a few times. This chain links TRBV2 with TRBJ1-1; D is ambiguous. Trimming shortened V by 3 bases and J by 2 bases, and 7 bases separated the two germline ends. The CDR3 runs 13 residues. The germline CDR1 and CDR2 sequences are SNHLY and FYNNEI. CDR3 loop: CASSDPGNTEAFF. The DNA for the CDR3 is TGTGCCAGCAGTGACCCAGGAAACACTGAAGCTTTCTTT.

In this sample, this clone turned up once. The chain is built from TRBV7-9 and TRBJ2-7; D ambiguous. Germline CDR1 is SEHNR and CDR2 is FQNEAQ (reference sequence). Trimming took 2 bases from V and 5 from J, leaving 7 bases between them. This CDR3 has 12 residues. Written as DNA, the CDR3 is TGTGCCAGCAGCTTATCGCAGGACGAGCAGTACTTC. It codes for CASSLSQDEQYF.

V gene TRBV19 combines with J gene TRBJ1-2; 9 bases line up with TRBD1. This CDR3 is built from 15 residues. The germline V gene has CDR1 LNHDA and CDR2 SQIVND (reference sequence). Trimming at V came to 3 bases and at J to 6 bases, leaving 8 bases not matched to a gene. CDR3 residues: CASSIDRDRVDGYTF. DNA of the CDR3: TGTGCCAGTAGTATCGACCGGGACAGGGTCGATGGCTACACCTTC.